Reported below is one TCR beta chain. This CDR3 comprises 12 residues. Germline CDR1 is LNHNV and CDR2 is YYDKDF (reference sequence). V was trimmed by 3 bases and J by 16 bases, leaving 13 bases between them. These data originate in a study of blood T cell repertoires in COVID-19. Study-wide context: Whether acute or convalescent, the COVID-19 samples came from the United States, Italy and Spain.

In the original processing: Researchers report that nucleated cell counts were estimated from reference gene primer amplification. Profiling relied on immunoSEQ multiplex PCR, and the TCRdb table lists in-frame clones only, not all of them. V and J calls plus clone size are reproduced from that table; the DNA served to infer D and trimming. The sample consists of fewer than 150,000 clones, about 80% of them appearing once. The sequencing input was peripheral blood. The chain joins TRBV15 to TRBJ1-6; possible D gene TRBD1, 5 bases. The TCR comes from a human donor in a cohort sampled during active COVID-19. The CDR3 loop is CATSSSAGILHF. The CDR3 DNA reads TGTGCCACCAGCAGTTCGGCAGGGATTCTCCACTTT.